The rows below give T cell receptor beta chains drawn from one sample of a study of cytomegalovirus exposure and HLA in healthy donors. Sequencing used immunoSEQ multiplex PCR; TCRdb keeps in-frame clones, though not all of them. This table holds about 190,000 clones, more than 80% found once. The sequencing sample was made of PBMCs. Receptors originate from a young man in good health and CMV-seropositive. Each CDR3 is given with its conserved first and last residue.

v_gene,CDR3aa
TRBV19,CASSIDEGRNQPQHF
TRBV19,CASRISWSGENTEAFF
TRBV7-3,CASSPRGGRNYNEQFF
TRBV28,CASSWGLAEKYTDTQYF
TRBV19,CASSISAGEPYNEQFF
TRBV30,CAWRDFLNTEAFF
TRBV15,CATSRGGDITDTQYF
TRBV7-8,CASSLAAGNTIYF
TRBV7-2,CASSLEGGNYGYTF
TRBV7-2,CASSFVLAGEHEQFF
TRBV30,CAWSATSGLSEQYF
TRBV6-6,CASSYAARGDTQYF
TRBV4-3,CASSQDWLAPTYEQYF
TRBV27,CAVGAREQYF
TRBV29-1,CSVASLGLPGPVTSYEQYF
TRBV20-1,CSAPLYNEQFF
TRBV6-7,CASSYQGTSGPESSYNEQFF
TRBV9,CASSDPRWGSSHNEQFF
TRBV6-5,CASSPLWGVHQPQHF
TRBV7-2,CASSLGQGGPLYEQYF
TRBV7-2,CASSLYPLAGVGYEQYF
TRBV11-1,CASSSQISYNEQFF
TRBV18,CASSPSHPGNTIYF
TRBV7-9,CASSLIRDLNTEAFF
TRBV5-6,CASSVALASASTDTQYF
TRBV18,CASSPRGGDEQFF
TRBV10-3,CAISGRTNQPETDTQYF
TRBV30,CAWTAPSSYNEQFF
TRBV9,CASSVVGGGGNEQFF
TRBV5-6,CASSLPGGAETQYF
TRBV2,CASSPFLSGSSYNEQFF
TRBV6-1,CASSTGYTGELFF
TRBV15,CAVRLAGATDTQYF
TRBV11-2,CASSLVLVRNTGELFF
TRBV30,CAADRGSGNTIYF
TRBV6-6,CASRETGGFTEAFF
TRBV11-1,CASSLAPEIEQYF
TRBV27,CASSLTGAPYSNQPQHF
TRBV30,CAWSDAGVGGELFF
TRBV19,CATKGQGLYEQYF
TRBV11-2,CASSPVPGQGLRELFF
TRBV18,CASSTTAGQDTDTQYF
TRBV30,CAWSKGAAGNQPQHF
TRBV6-1,CASTRLAGLVDEQFF
TRBV5-8,CASSLRGVGEAFF
TRBV11-2,CASSLGAGAVDEQFF
TRBV6-5,CASRRGQVAGNTIYF
TRBV5-6,CASSFSGQGSYEQYF
TRBV6-5,CASSPRETGQETQYF
TRBV5-1,CASSLVGTSSYNEQFF
TRBV18,CASSRQGGQETQYF
TRBV13,CASSLGQAGGPRQFF
TRBV2,CASTRGEGPYEQYF
TRBV28,CASTAGWQKNTGELFF